The clone carrying this TCR beta chain was counted many times. Antigen: not known. This specimen comes from a study of response to subunit inactivated influenza vaccine. TCRdb independently ran MiXCR on the RT-PCR reads; one entry per CDR3 protein. Of approximately 480,000 distinct CDR3 sequences listed, approximately 10% are singletons. The CDR3 runs to 17 residues. CDR1 SQVTM and CDR2 ANQGSEA come from the germline V gene. V shed 3 bases and J 2 bases; nucleotides not matched to a gene: 11. General study findings and limits: Authors suggested that a seasonal influenza vaccination recruits few new T cells each time.

The chain combines TRBV29-1 with TRBJ2-1, with 9 bases identical to TRBD2. The sequence came from a man in his fifties who received an inactivated influenza vaccine. The sample here was PBMCs from blood, taken about 6 weeks after vaccination. The CDR3 coding sequence is TGCAGCGTTGAGGGTTTCGATGCGGGAGGGACCTACAATGAGCAGTTCTTC. Translated, it gives CSVEGFDAGGTYNEQFF.